This TCR beta chain was captured in a study of early T cells in non-severe SARS-CoV-2 infection. Study background: The chains were unpaired, and the sequenced material was bulk RNA from unsorted whole blood.

This CDR3 region has 14 residues. V was cut by 5 bases and J by 4 bases, with 12 bases left in between. CDR1 and CDR2 from the germline V gene are SEHNR and FQNEAQ (reference sequence). As to this clonotype: Its specificity is unknown.

The study's findings and limits: VDJdb-based annotation leaned toward anti-spike CD8 responses and missed private and CD4 specificities.

Each single cDNA molecule received a unique molecular identifier. TCRdb used MiXCR to reprocess the 5' RACE reads, holding one entry per CDR3 protein. The sample has approximately 70,000 distinct CDR3 sequences, 12% seen once; the top ten hold roughly 7%. The source material was whole blood. The chain joins TRBV7-9 to TRBJ2-1; D is uncertain. The receptor was derived from an adult who was a healthcare worker with PCR-confirmed SARS-CoV-2 infection or an uninfected control (not recorded which). The CDR3 is CASSATVSYNEQFF. The CDR3 coding sequence is TGTGCCAGCAGCGCAACAGTATCTTACAATGAGCAGTTCTTC.